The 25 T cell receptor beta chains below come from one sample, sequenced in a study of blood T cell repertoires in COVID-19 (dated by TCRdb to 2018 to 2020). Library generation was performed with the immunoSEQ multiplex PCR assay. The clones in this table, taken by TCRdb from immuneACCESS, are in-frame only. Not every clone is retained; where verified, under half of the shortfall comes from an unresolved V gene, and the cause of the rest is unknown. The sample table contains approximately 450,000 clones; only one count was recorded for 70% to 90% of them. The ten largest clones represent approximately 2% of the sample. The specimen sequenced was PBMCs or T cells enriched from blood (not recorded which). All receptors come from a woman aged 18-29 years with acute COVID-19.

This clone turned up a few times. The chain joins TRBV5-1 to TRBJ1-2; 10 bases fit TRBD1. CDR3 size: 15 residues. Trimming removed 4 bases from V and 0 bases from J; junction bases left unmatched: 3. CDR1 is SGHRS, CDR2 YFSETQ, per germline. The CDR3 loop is CASSQDRGSNYGYTF. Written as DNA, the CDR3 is TGCGCCAGCAGCCAGGACAGGGGGTCTAACTATGGCTACACCTTC.

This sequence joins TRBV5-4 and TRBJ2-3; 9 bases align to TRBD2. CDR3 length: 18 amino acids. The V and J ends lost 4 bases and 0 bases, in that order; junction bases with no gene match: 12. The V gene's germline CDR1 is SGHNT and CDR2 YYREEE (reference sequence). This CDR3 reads CASSASLTSGTSTDTQYF. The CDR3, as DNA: TGTGCCAGCAGCGCATCCCTGACTAGCGGAACTAGCACAGATACGCAGTATTTT.

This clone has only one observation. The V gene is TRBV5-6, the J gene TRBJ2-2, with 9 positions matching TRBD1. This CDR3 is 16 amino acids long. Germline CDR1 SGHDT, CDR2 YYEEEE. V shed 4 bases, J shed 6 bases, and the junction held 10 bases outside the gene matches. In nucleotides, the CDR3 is TGTGCCAGCAGCCCGAGGACAGGGGTGGCACCCGGGGAGCTGTTTTTT. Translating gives CASSPRTGVAPGELFF.

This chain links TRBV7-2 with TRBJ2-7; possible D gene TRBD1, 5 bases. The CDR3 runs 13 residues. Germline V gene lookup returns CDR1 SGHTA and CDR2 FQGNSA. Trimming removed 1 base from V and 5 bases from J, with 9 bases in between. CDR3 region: CASSLVGVHEQYF. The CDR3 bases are TGTGCCAGCAGCTTAGTAGGGGTCCACGAGCAGTACTTC.

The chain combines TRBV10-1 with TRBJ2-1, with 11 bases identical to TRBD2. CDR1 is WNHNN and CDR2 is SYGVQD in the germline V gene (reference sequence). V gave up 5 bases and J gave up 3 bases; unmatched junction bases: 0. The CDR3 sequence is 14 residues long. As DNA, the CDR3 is TGCGCCAGCAGTACTAGCGGGGGCTACAATGAGCAGTTCTTC. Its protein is CASSTSGGYNEQFF.

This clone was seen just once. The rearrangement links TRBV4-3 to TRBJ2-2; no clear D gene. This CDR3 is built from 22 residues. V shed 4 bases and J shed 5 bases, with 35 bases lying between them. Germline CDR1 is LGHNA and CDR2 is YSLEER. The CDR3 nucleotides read TGCGCCAGCAGCCCCAGTCGACCTTCCTACTACGTTTTGCGAACACAAACCGGGGAGCTGTTTTTT. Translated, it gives CASSPSRPSYYVLRTQTGELFF.

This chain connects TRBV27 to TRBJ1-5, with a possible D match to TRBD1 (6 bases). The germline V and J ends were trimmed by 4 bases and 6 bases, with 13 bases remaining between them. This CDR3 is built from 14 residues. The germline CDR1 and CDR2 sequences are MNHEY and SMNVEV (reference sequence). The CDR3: CASSWSGEGQPQHF. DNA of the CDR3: TGTGCCAGCAGTTGGTCAGGGGAGGGTCAGCCCCAGCATTTT.

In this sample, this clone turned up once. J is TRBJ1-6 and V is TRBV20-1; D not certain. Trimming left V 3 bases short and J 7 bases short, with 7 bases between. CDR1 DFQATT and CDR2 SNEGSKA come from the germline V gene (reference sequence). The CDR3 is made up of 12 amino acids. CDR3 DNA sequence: TGCAGTGCTAGTGAAGCGAATTCACCCCTCCACTTT. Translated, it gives CSASEANSPLHF.

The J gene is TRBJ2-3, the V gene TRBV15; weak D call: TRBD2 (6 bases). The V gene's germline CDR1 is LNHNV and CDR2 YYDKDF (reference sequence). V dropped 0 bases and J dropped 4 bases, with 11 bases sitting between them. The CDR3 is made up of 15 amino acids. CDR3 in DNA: TGTGCCACCAGCAGAGAAGGTGGGGGGTCAGATACGCAGTATTTT. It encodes CATSREGGGSDTQYF.

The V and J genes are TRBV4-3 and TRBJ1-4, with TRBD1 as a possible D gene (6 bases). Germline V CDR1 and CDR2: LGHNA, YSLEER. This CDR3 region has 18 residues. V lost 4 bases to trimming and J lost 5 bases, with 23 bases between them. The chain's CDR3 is CASSLQGLLDRGNEKLFF. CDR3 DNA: TGCGCCAGCAGCCTACAGGGACTACTGGATCGAGGAAATGAAAAACTGTTTTTT.

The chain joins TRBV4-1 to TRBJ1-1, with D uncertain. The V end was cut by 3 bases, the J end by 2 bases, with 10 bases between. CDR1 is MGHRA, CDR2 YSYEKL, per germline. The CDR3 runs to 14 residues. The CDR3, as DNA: TGCGCCAGCAGCCAGGCGACAACCAACACTGAAGCTTTCTTT. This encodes CASSQATTNTEAFF.

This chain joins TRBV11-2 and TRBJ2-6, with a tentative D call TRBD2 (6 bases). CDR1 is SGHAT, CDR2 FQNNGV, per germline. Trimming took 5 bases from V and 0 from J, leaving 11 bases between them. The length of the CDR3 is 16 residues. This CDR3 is CASSPWDSSGANVLTF. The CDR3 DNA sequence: TGTGCCAGCAGCCCGTGGGACTCCTCTGGGGCCAACGTCCTGACTTTC.

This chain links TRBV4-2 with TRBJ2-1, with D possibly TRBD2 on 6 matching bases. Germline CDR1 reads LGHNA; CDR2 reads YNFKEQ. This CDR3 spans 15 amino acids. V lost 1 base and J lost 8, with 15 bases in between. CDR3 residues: CASSQVAGRSHEQFF. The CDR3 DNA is TGTGCCAGCAGCCAAGTGGCTGGGAGGTCTCATGAGCAGTTCTTC.

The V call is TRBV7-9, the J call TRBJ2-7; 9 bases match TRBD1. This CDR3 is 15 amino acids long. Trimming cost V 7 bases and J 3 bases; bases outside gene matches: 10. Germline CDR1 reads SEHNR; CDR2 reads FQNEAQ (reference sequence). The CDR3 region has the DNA TGTGCCAGCATCCGCGGACAGGGGACCTTCTACGAGCAGTACTTC. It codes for CASIRGQGTFYEQYF.

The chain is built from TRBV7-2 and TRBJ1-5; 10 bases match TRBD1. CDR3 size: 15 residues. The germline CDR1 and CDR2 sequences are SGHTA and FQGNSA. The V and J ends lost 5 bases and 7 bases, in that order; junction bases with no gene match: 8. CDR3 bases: TGTGCCAGCAGCAAGGGGGACAGGGGAGGCCAGCCCCAGCATTTT. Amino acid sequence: CASSKGDRGGQPQHF.

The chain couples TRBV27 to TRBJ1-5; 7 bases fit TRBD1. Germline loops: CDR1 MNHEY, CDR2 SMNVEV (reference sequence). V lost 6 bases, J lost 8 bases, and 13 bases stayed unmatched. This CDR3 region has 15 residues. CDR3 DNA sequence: TGTGCCAGCAGGCCAGACAGGGTGGTTGCGAAGCCCCAGCATTTT. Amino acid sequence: CASRPDRVVAKPQHF.

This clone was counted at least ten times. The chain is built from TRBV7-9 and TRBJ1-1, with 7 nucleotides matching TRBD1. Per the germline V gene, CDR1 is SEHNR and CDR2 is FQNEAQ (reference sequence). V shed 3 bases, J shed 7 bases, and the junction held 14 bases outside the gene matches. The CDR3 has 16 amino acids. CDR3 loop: CASSFGDRDTKNEAFF. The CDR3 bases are TGTGCCAGCAGCTTTGGCGACAGGGACACTAAGAATGAAGCTTTCTTT.

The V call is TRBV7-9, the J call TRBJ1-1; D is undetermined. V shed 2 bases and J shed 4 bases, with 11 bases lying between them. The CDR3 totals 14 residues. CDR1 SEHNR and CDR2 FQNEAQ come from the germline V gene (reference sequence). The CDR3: CASSLIRWSTEAFF. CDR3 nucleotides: TGTGCCAGCAGCTTAATTCGGTGGAGCACTGAAGCTTTCTTT.

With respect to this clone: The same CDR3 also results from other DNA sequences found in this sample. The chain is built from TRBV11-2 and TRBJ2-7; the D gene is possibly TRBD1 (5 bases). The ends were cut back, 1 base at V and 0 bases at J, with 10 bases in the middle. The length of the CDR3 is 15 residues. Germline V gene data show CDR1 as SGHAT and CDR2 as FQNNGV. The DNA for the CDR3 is TGTGCCAGCAGCTTAGGTAGGGGTCCCTCCTACGAGCAGTACTTC. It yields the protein CASSLGRGPSYEQYF.

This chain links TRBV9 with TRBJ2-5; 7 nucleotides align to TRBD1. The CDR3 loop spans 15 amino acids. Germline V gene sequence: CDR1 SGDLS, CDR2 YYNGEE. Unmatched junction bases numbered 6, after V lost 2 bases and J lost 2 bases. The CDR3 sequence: CASSVSGQKQETQYF. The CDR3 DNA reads TGTGCCAGCAGCGTGTCGGGACAGAAACAAGAGACCCAGTACTTC.

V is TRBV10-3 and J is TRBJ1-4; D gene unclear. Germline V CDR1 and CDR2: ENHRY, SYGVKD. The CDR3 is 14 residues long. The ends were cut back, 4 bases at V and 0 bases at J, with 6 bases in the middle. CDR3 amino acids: CAISGSATNEKLFF. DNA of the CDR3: TGTGCCATCAGTGGGAGTGCAACTAATGAAAAACTGTTTTTT.

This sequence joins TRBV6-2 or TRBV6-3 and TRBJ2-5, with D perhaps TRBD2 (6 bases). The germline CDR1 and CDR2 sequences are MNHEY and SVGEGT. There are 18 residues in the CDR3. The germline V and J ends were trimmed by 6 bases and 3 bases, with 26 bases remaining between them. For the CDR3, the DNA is TGTGCCAGCAGCCCCTGGGGGGTCACTACGGGGTCAAAAGAGACCCAGTACTTC. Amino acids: CASSPWGVTTGSKETQYF.

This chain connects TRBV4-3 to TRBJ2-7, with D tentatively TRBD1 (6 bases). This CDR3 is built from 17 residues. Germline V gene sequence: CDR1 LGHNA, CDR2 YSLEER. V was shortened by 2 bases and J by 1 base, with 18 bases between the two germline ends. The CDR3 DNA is TGCGCCAGCAGCCAAATTGGGGTGAAGACAGGTTCCTACGAGCAGTACTTC. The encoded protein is CASSQIGVKTGSYEQYF.

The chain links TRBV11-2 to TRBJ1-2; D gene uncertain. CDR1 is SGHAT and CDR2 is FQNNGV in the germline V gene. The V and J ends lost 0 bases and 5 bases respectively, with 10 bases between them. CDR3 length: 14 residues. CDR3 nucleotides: TGTGCCAGCAGCTTAGATAGTGGTTCGTATGGCTACACCTTC. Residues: CASSLDSGSYGYTF.

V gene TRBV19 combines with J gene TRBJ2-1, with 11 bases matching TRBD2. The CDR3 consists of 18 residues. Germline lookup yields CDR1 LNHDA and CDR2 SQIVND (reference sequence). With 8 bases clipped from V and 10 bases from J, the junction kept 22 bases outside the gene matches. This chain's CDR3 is CASASRGQILAGGREQFF. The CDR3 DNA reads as TGTGCCAGTGCCTCCCGGGGGCAAATCCTAGCGGGAGGTCGAGAGCAGTTCTTC.